This T cell receptor (beta chain) appears in the sequencing data of a study of blood T cell repertoires in COVID-19. For the study at large: The samples span acute and convalescent COVID-19 from the United States, Italy and Spain. From T cells, B-cell-depleted T cells, or PBMCs came the material, which was cDNA or gDNA.

As originally analysed: Amplified reference gene primers provided the basis for estimating nucleated cell counts. Assay used: immunoSEQ multiplex PCR; TCRdb lists only in-frame clones, some missing. Clonal size and the V and J genes are those of that table, whereas D and trimming came from the DNA. Among about 140,000 clones listed, about 89% were seen once. The specimen sequenced was peripheral blood. The receptor was isolated from a man aged 50 to 59 who had recovered from COVID-19.

The CDR3 loop is CASSVPGDLTYEQYF. DNA for the CDR3: TGCGCCAGCAGTGTCCCGGGGGATCTAACCTACGAGCAGTACTTC. The chain recombines TRBV5-1 with TRBJ2-7, with D possibly matching TRBD2 (6 bases). CDR1 SGHRS and CDR2 YFSETQ come from the germline V gene. The V end lost 5 bases, the J end lost 2 bases, and 17 bases lay between the germline ends. The CDR3 length is 15 residues.